This record concerns one TCR beta chain sequence. Antigen: not known. The isolated RNA, all of it, was reverse transcribed, so expressed TCRB transcripts were what got sequenced. Several million reads was the average for naive, central memory and regulatory T cell samples. Repertoires were generated with immunoSEQ multiplex PCR, while TCRdb's copy carries only in-frame clones and drops some. The table lists about 230,000 clones, 16% of them singletons. The sample comes from a study of beta chain features in type 1 diabetes. Study-wide points: Shortening of TCRB CDR3s, moderate but significant, appeared in all four CD4+ subsets of Type 1 diabetes patients. Sequencing the cDNA could make cells with high TCR expression show up more than they should. Patients showed naive, central memory and Treg TCRB repertoires that appeared more similar than those of healthy donors. VDJ junctions from patients with type 1 diabetes contained fewer insertions and more deletions.

Trimming took 4 bases from V and 1 from J, leaving 14 bases between them. The CDR3 is 16 residues long. Germline CDR1 and CDR2: MDHEN and SYDVKM. The V and J genes are TRBV28 and TRBJ2-1; TRBD2 is a possible D gene (5 bases). The source is a young man with type 1 diabetes. Sample: naive CD4+ T cells from blood. The CDR3 region is CASSWTYQWSYNEQFF. The CDR3 nucleotides read TGTGCCAGCAGTTGGACTTATCAGTGGTCCTACAATGAGCAGTTCTTC.